This entry describes one T cell receptor beta chain. Its antigen remains unidentified. Populations isolated by sorting all had purity greater than 95%. Every isolated RNA sample was fully reverse transcribed, so sequencing captured expressed TCRB transcripts. Profiling relied on immunoSEQ multiplex PCR, and the TCRdb table lists in-frame clones only, not all of them. The sample records 390,000 or so clones, more than 11% being singletons. This sample is part of a study of beta chain features in type 1 diabetes. Findings and limits, study-wide: Relative to healthy donors, patients appeared to have naive, central memory and Treg TCRB repertoires that were more similar. Here, the possible influence of HLA type (on TCRB rearrangement) remained unresolved.

Trimming pared 3 bases from V and 3 bases from J, leaving 9 bases between. The CDR3 length is 13 residues. Germline V gives CDR1 SGHRS, CDR2 YFSETQ. The sequence was collected from a man younger than 45 in good health. The specimen sequenced was naive CD4+ T cells from blood. This sequence joins TRBV5-1 and TRBJ2-5, with D perhaps matching TRBD1 (5 bases). The CDR3 DNA is TGCGCCAGCAGCTCGGCAGGGAAAGAGACCCAGTACTTC. This translates into CASSSAGKETQYF.